The present T cell receptor beta chain was sequenced within a study of T cells in Graves' hyperthyroidism and ophthalmopathy. TCR beta CDR3 regions were amplified from RNA transcripts. HTBI primers drove first-round RT-PCR of the TCR CDR3. TCRdb re-called the multiplex PCR reads with MiXCR, one entry per CDR3 protein. The sample contains about 480,000 distinct CDR3 sequences, under 15% of which appear only once. The CDR3 loop spans 14 amino acids. Stability of Graves' hyperthyroidism was defined as absent ophthalmopathy progression within 18 months. Newly diagnosed patients aged 18 to 65 had hyperthyroidism of under 2 months' duration. Uncontrolled infection, other autoimmune disease, pregnancy or lactation disqualified patients from enrolment. Study results and caveats: Also found in blood were most expanded thyroid clonotypes above 0.001.

This clonotype was observed many times. Its antigen is as yet unknown. One junction end disagrees with the germline gene, perhaps due to a read error. The specimen was blood. This sequence originates from a young woman with Graves' hyperthyroidism. This chain joins TRBV12-3 or TRBV12-4 and TRBJ1-1, with D hard to call. CDR3 sequence reads: CATSSSNPNTEAFF. For the CDR3, the DNA is TGTGCCACCAGTAGTTCCAACCCTAACACTGAAGCTTTCTTT.